This note documents a single TCR beta chain sequence. What it recognizes is unknown. This CDR3 has 15 residues. Germline lookup yields CDR1 SEHNR and CDR2 FQNEAQ (reference sequence). V gave up 5 bases and J gave up 5 bases; unmatched junction bases: 7. Every contributor of samples was a Caucasian grown-up residing in Nashville, Tennessee. Per the authors' pipeline: For the immunoSEQ data, sequences were junction-only without quality scores, so filtering differed. Profiled with immunoSEQ multiplex PCR; TCRdb holds only in-frame clones, not every one. That table supplies the V and J calls and clone size; D and trimming were determined from the DNA. Counted here are around 2.3 million clones, approximately 94% occurring once; the ten biggest clones make up 0.13%. The sample belongs to a study of shared clonotypes between healthy human individuals. Findings and caveats of the study: Sequencing depth was a factor that was expected to affect clonotype sharing among donors. Enrolling few donors narrowed the genetic and exposure-history diversity that was represented.

The chain uses TRBV7-9 and TRBJ1-4; 8 bases align to TRBD1. The sample taken for sequencing was naive CD4+ T cells sorted from blood. This sample's subset: CD45RA+ positively selected. The sequence was collected from a man between 18 and 29 years old in good health. The CDR3 DNA is TGTGCCAGCAGCCCGCAGGGGGCGCTCAATGAAAAACTGTTTTTT. Translating it yields CASSPQGALNEKLFF. The full variable domain, completed using reference TRBV7-9 and TRBJ1-4, is DTGVSQNPRHKITKRGQNVTFRCDPISEHNRLYWYRQTLGQGPEFLTYFQNEAQLEKSRLLSDRFSAERPKGSFSTLEIQRTEQGDSAMYLCASSPQGALNEKLFFGSGTQLSVL.